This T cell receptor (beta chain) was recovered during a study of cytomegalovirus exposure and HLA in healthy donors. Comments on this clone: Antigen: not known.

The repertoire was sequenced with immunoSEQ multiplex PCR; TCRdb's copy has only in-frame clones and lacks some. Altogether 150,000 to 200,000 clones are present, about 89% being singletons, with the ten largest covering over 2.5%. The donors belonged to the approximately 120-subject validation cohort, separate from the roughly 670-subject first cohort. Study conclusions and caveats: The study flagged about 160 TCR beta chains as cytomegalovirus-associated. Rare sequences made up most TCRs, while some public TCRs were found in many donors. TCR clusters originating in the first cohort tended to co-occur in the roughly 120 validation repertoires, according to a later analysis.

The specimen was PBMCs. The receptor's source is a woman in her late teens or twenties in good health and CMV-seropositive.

The CDR3 DNA sequence: TGCAGCGCTACCGGGACTAGCGTCTACGAGCAGTACTTC. Protein: CSATGTSVYEQYF. This chain links TRBV29-1 with TRBJ2-7; TRBD2 matches at 10 bases. Looked up from germline, CDR1 is SQVTM and CDR2 is ANQGSEA. The CDR3 has 13 residues. V gave up 7 bases and J gave up 3 bases; unmatched junction bases: 6.